The clone carrying this TCR beta chain was picked up many times. Its cognate antigen is unknown. The CDR3 covers 13 residues. Trimming cost V 6 bases and J 4 bases, with 12 bases left between them. The germline V gene has CDR1 LGHDT and CDR2 YNNKEL (reference sequence). The data derive from a study of regulatory T cells in long-lasting Graves disease. Sample time point: persistent/refractory GD, antithyroid drugs over 5 years with positive TRAb. Construction of the TCR library relied on RNA isolated from PBMCs. An endocrinology department in Xi'an, China, recruited the patients. Study-wide findings and caveats: Only a small sample size was used, which may have cut accuracy.

Sequencing libraries for TCR beta were prepared with iRepertoire HTBI primers and Arm-PCR of CDR3 regions. TCRdb called the multiplex PCR reads again in MiXCR, with one record for every CDR3 protein. The sample carries some 340,000 distinct CDR3 sequences, roughly 25% recorded once. This chain uses TRBV3-1 with TRBJ2-5; D is ambiguous. This TCR derives from a woman in her 40s with Graves disease. The sequencing used peripheral blood mononuclear cells (PBMCs), collected when the disease was refractory, from a patient treated with antithyroid drugs. CDR3 DNA: TGTGCCAGCAGACGACAAGTAGGAGAGACCCAGTACTTC. Translating it yields CASRRQVGETQYF.